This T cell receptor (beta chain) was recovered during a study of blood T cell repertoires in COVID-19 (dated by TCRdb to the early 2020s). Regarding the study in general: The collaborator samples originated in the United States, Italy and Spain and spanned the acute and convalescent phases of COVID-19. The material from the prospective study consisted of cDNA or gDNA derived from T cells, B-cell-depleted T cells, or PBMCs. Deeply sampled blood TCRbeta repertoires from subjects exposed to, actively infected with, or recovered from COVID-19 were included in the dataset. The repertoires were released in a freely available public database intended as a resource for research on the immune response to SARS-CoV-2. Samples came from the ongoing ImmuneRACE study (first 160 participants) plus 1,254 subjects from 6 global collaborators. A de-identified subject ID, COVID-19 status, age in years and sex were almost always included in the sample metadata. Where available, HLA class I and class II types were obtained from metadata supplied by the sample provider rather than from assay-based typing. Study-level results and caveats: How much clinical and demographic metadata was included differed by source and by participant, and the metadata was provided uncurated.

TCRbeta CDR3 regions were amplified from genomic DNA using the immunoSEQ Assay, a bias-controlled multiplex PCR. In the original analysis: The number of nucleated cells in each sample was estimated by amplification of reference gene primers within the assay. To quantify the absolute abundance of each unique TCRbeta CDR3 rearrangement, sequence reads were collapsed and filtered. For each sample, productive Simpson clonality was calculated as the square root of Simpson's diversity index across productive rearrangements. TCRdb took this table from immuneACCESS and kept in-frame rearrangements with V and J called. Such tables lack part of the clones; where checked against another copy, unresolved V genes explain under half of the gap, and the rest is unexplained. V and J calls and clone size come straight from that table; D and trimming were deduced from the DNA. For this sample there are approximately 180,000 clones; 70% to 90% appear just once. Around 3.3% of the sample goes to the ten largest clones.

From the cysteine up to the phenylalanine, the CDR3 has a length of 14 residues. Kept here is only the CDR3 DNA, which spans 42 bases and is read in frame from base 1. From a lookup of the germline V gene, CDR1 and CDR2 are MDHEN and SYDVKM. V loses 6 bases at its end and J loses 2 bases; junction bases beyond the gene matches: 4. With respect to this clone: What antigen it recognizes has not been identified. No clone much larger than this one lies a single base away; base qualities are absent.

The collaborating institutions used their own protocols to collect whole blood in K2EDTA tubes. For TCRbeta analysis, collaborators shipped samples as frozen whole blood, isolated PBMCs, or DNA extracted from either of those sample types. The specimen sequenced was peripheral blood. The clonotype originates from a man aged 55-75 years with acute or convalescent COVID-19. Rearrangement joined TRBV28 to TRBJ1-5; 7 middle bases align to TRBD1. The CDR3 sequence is CASRPTGGNQPQHF. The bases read TGTGCCAGCAGGCCCACAGGGGGCAATCAGCCCCAGCATTTT.